These 16 T cell receptor beta chains share one sample of origin, sequenced in a study of blood T cell repertoires in COVID-19. Sequencing used immunoSEQ multiplex PCR; TCRdb keeps in-frame clones, though not all of them. The sample has 110,000 or so clones, more than 60% seen once. Sequencing was carried out using peripheral blood. Source of these receptors: a man between 50 and 59 years old with acute or convalescent COVID-19.

This clone was observed a few times. This chain uses TRBV2 with TRBJ2-3, with D possibly matching TRBD2 (5 bases). There are 14 residues in the CDR3. Germline lookup yields CDR1 SNHLY and CDR2 FYNNEI. Between the trimmed V and J ends, which lost 6 bases and 6 bases, there was a span of 16 bases. The CDR3 region is CASRRAYSSDTQYF. For the CDR3, the DNA is TGTGCCAGCAGGCGGGCCTACTCCTCCGATACGCAGTATTTT.

This chain links TRBV12-3 or TRBV12-4 with TRBJ2-2; 7 bases are shared with TRBD2. The CDR3 covers 12 residues. The V segment lost 11 bases and the J segment 8 bases; nucleotides outside the gene matches: 8. The CDR3 region is CAGGRESGELFF. In DNA, the CDR3 is TGTGCCGGTGGGAGGGAATCGGGGGAGCTGTTTTTT.

The V gene is TRBV7-9, the J gene TRBJ2-1; TRBD2 matches 12 bases. Per germline, CDR1 SEHNR and CDR2 FQNEAQ (reference sequence). This CDR3 is built from 16 residues. V lost 1 base to trimming and J lost 7 bases; unmatched junction nucleotides: 5. CDR3 residues: CASSLGSSGGANEQFF. The CDR3 nucleotides read TGTGCCAGCAGCTTAGGATCTAGCGGGGGGGCAAATGAGCAGTTCTTC.

This clone showed up just a few times. For the CDR3, the DNA is TGTGCCAGCAGCTCAAGTATCGGACTTTACACCGGGGAGCTGTTTTTT. It translates to CASSSSIGLYTGELFF. The gene calls are TRBV7-3 and TRBJ2-2; TRBD2 is a possible D gene (5 bases). The CDR3 consists of 16 residues. V was clipped by 4 bases and J by 3 bases, with 15 bases between them. The germline V gene has CDR1 SGHTA and CDR2 FQGTGA.

This clone appeared a single time. The chain is built from TRBV7-3 and TRBJ2-3; 9 bases align to TRBD2. Germline CDR1 SGHTA, CDR2 FQGTGA. This CDR3 region has 16 residues. The V and J ends lost 3 bases and 2 bases, in that order; junction bases with no gene match: 6. Here the CDR3 reads CASSLGSGRFTDTQYF. The CDR3 nucleotides are TGTGCCAGCAGCTTGGGTAGCGGGAGATTCACAGATACGCAGTATTTT.

The sample holds one count of this clone. The chain links TRBV7-9 to TRBJ2-4, with D possibly being TRBD1 (5 bases). The CDR3 runs to 17 residues. V lost 3 bases to trimming and J lost 0 bases, with 15 bases between them. Per the germline V gene, CDR1 is SEHNR and CDR2 is FQNEAQ (reference sequence). CDR3 amino acids: CASSFKGHGVAKNIQYF. The CDR3 DNA sequence: TGTGCCAGCAGCTTCAAAGGACATGGGGTAGCCAAAAACATTCAGTACTTC.

J is TRBJ1-1 and V is TRBV12-5; TRBD1 might be the D (6 bases). This CDR3 is 17 amino acids long. V lost 7 bases and J 2 bases, leaving 23 bases between the germline ends. CDR1 and CDR2 (germline): LGHNT, FRNRAP. CDR3 DNA sequence: TGTGCTAGTGCGCCACCTTGGGGGGGGCAAACAAACACTGAAGCTTTCTTT. Residues: CASAPPWGGQTNTEAFF.

The V and J genes are TRBV7-9 and TRBJ2-1; maybe TRBD2 (6 bases). V shed 5 bases and J shed 10 bases, with 18 bases lying between them. CDR1 and CDR2 (germline): SEHNR, FQNEAQ (reference sequence). CDR3 length: 14 residues. The CDR3 loop reads CASSRLELSGEQFF. The CDR3 bases are TGTGCCAGCAGCCGACTAGAGTTATCTGGGGAGCAGTTCTTC. Full variable domain (outside the CDR3, taken from reference TRBV7-9 and TRBJ2-1): DTGVSQNPRHKITKRGQNVTFRCDPISEHNRLYWYRQTLGQGPEFLTYFQNEAQLEKSRLLSDRFSAERPKGSFSTLEIQRTEQGDSAMYLCASSRLELSGEQFFGPGTRLTVL.

The chain links TRBV27 to TRBJ2-7; 8 positions agree with TRBD1. The germline V gene encodes CDR1 MNHEY and CDR2 SMNVEV (reference sequence). V gave up 3 bases and J gave up 4 bases; unmatched junction bases: 8. The CDR3 length is 15 residues. The CDR3 DNA reads as TGTGCCAGCAGTTTTATTTCAGGGGGCCCTTACGAGCAGTACTTC. This sequence encodes CASSFISGGPYEQYF.

This chain links TRBV6-5 with TRBJ1-5, with no clear D. Per the germline V gene, CDR1 is MNHEY and CDR2 is SVGAGI. The germline V and J ends were trimmed by 4 bases and 3 bases, with 10 bases remaining between them. The length of the CDR3 is 14 residues. CDR3 in amino acids: CASSLTFYNQPQHF. In nucleotides, the CDR3 is TGTGCCAGCAGTTTAACTTTTTACAATCAGCCCCAGCATTTT.

The rearrangement links TRBV10-3 to TRBJ2-1, with 11 bases lining up with TRBD2. Trimming removed 6 bases from V and 4 bases from J; junction bases left unmatched: 5. CDR3 length: 15 residues. CDR1 is ENHRY, CDR2 SYGVKD, per germline. The CDR3 nucleotides are TGTGCCATCAGCACCGGGACTAGCGGTTACAATGAGCAGTTCTTC. This translates into CAISTGTSGYNEQFF.

This clone came up a few times. Other DNA sequences in the same sample also yield this CDR3. This chain joins TRBV3-1 (or the pseudogene TRBV3-2) and TRBJ2-7; D perhaps matches TRBD1 (5 bases). The V end lost 1 base, the J end lost 0 bases, and 7 bases lay between the germline ends. The CDR3 is 14 residues long. Germline V gene lookup returns CDR1 LGHDT and CDR2 YNNKEL (reference sequence). This chain's CDR3 is CASSQGQGSYEQYF. CDR3 bases: TGTGCCAGCAGCCAAGGGCAGGGCTCCTACGAGCAGTACTTC.

This chain links TRBV6-5 with TRBJ1-2, with D perhaps TRBD1 (6 bases). V lost 5 bases, J lost 7 bases, and 17 bases lay in between. CDR1 MNHEY and CDR2 SVGAGI come from the germline V gene. This CDR3 contains 14 residues. The CDR3 region has the DNA TGTGCCAGCAGTCGTAACAGGGTTGGGAGTGGCTACACCTTC. Translation: CASSRNRVGSGYTF.

J is TRBJ2-3 and V is TRBV9, with a tentative D call TRBD2 (5 bases). The germline V gene has CDR1 SGDLS and CDR2 YYNGEE. The CDR3 extends over 16 amino acids. Between the trimmed V and J ends, which lost 0 bases and 0 bases, there was a span of 11 bases. This chain's CDR3 is CASSVGGRTSTDTQYF. The DNA of the CDR3 is TGTGCCAGCAGCGTAGGTGGACGGACTAGCACAGATACGCAGTATTTT.

The chain has TRBV5-4 and TRBJ2-7, with 7 bases that match TRBD2. The CDR3 is 14 residues long. V gave up 5 bases and J gave up 2 bases; unmatched junction bases: 7. Germline loops: CDR1 SGHNT, CDR2 YYREEE (reference sequence). The CDR3 sequence: CASRPYAGAYEQYF. The CDR3 bases are TGTGCCAGCAGACCGTACGCGGGGGCCTACGAGCAGTACTTC.

The chain joins TRBV3-1 (or the pseudogene TRBV3-2) to TRBJ2-3; 11 nucleotides match TRBD2. Per germline, CDR1 LGHDT and CDR2 YNNKEL (reference sequence). V lost 2 bases to trimming and J lost 5 bases; unmatched junction nucleotides: 6. The CDR3 runs to 16 residues. CDR3 in DNA: TGTGCCAGCAGCCAATTAGCGGGGGGGCCGCAAGATACGCAGTATTTT. Translated, it gives CASSQLAGGPQDTQYF.